This is a list of T cell receptor beta chains from one sample in a study of blood T cell repertoires in COVID-19. Clones were sequenced by immunoSEQ multiplex PCR, and TCRdb holds only the in-frame ones, with some missing. The sample consists of roughly 150,000 clones, about 80% of them appearing once. Sequencing was carried out using peripheral blood. The receptors were sampled from a man aged 70-80 years with active or convalescent COVID-19. The CDR3 runs from the conserved cysteine through the conserved F or W. A D gene is named only where the DNA matches it firmly. Where a row states a size, it is once, few, many or the class of an expanded clone; other rows omit it.

D: -
size: -
J: TRBJ1-6
V: TRBV27
DNA: TGTGCCAGCACGCGACAGAATAATTCACCCCTCCACTTT
CDR3: CASTRQNNSPLHF

D: -
size: -
J: TRBJ2-5
V: TRBV5-1
DNA: TGCGCCAGCAGCCGCGGGACTTCGACGGAAGAGACCCAGTACTTC
CDR3: CASSRGTSTEETQYF

D: -
size: few
J: TRBJ1-3
V: TRBV18
DNA: TGTGCCAGCTCACCCGCCGGAGGGGAGTCTGGAAACACCATATATTTT
CDR3: CASSPAGGESGNTIYF

D: -
size: -
J: TRBJ2-7
V: TRBV28
DNA: TGTGCCAGCAGTGAACCCCCCTCAGGGGAGCAGTACTTC
CDR3: CASSEPPSGEQYF

D: TRBD1
size: -
J: TRBJ1-2
V: TRBV19
DNA: TGTGCCAGTACCCCACGGCCCCCCAGGGGGAATAACTATGGCTACACCTTC
CDR3: CASTPRPPRGNNYGYTF

D: -
size: few
J: TRBJ1-4
V: TRBV6-5
DNA: TGTGCCAGTATCCCACAGGCAACTAATGAAAAACTGTTTTTT
CDR3: CASIPQATNEKLFF

D: TRBD2
size: few
J: TRBJ2-1
V: TRBV7-2
DNA: TGTGCCAGCAGCTTAGGGGCAGCGGGACTCAATGAGCAGTTCTTC
CDR3: CASSLGAAGLNEQFF

D: -
size: -
J: TRBJ2-7
V: TRBV7-8
DNA: TGTGCCAGCAGTATTACGTCAGGTGGTTACGAGCAGTACTTC
CDR3: CASSITSGGYEQYF

D: -
size: few
J: TRBJ1-2
V: TRBV29-1
DNA: TGCAGCGCCGAAACAGGGCGCGGCTACACCTTC
CDR3: CSAETGRGYTF

D: TRBD2
size: -
J: TRBJ2-7
V: TRBV19
DNA: TGTGCCAGTAGTATCAGTCTAGCGGGTTGGAACTACGAGCAGTACTTC
CDR3: CASSISLAGWNYEQYF

D: -
size: -
J: TRBJ2-7
V: TRBV5-1
DNA: TGCGCCAGCAACCCCCTGGGGGGTTCCTACGAGCAGTACTTC
CDR3: CASNPLGGSYEQYF

D: -
size: -
J: TRBJ1-5
V: TRBV7-2
DNA: TGTGCCAGCAGCTTAGGAGGGGGGGGTCAGCCCCAGCATTTT
CDR3: CASSLGGGGQPQHF

D: -
size: -
J: TRBJ2-7
V: TRBV27
DNA: TGTGCCAGCCGACGTTCAGTGGGTTCGGCGGGGGAGCAGTACTTC
CDR3: CASRRSVGSAGEQYF

D: TRBD2
size: few
J: TRBJ2-1
V: TRBV12-3/TRBV12-4
DNA: TGTGCCAGCAAGACTAGCGACTACAATGAGCAGTTCTTC
CDR3: CASKTSDYNEQFF

D: TRBD1
size: -
J: TRBJ1-4
V: TRBV9
DNA: TGTGCCAGCAGCGGAAGGGGGCTGACTAATGAAAAACTGTTTTTT
CDR3: CASSGRGLTNEKLFF

D: -
size: -
J: TRBJ1-3
V: TRBV6-1
DNA: TGTGCCAGCAGTGAGTGGAGACCGCCTCACCCCATATATTTT
CDR3: CASSEWRPPHPIYF

D: -
size: -
J: TRBJ1-4
V: TRBV29-1
DNA: TGCAGCGTTGTAGGGGCTAATGAAAAACTGTTTTTT
CDR3: CSVVGANEKLFF

D: -
size: -
J: TRBJ1-2
V: TRBV3-1/TRBV3-2
DNA: TGTGCCAGCAGCCAAGTAGCACAGGGTGACTATGGCTACACCTTC
CDR3: CASSQVAQGDYGYTF

D: -
size: -
J: TRBJ1-2
V: TRBV19
DNA: TGTGCCAGTAGTATGAGGAAGGAGTATGGCTACACCTTC
CDR3: CASSMRKEYGYTF

D: -
size: -
J: TRBJ2-2
V: TRBV5-1
DNA: TGCGCCAGCAGCCGTCAAACTCGGACCGGGGAGCTGTTTTTT
CDR3: CASSRQTRTGELFF

D: TRBD1
size: -
J: TRBJ2-1
V: TRBV5-1
DNA: TGCGCCAGCAGCTTGAACCCAGGGGGTCAGGTTGAGCAGTTCTTC
CDR3: CASSLNPGGQVEQFF

D: TRBD2
size: once
J: TRBJ2-2
V: TRBV27
DNA: TGTGCCAGCAGTTTATCGGCTTCGGGACTAGCGGGGGCCTTGAACACCGGGGAGCTGTTTTTT
CDR3: CASSLSASGLAGALNTGELFF

D: -
size: -
J: TRBJ2-2
V: TRBV6-2/TRBV6-3
DNA: TGTGCCAGCAGTTACTCGATGCGGACACCCGTCACCGGGGAGCTGTTTTTT
CDR3: CASSYSMRTPVTGELFF

D: -
size: -
J: TRBJ1-5
V: TRBV2
DNA: TGTGCCAGCAGGCGGGGTGGACTGCAGCCCCAGCATTTT
CDR3: CASRRGGLQPQHF

D: -
size: -
J: TRBJ2-7
V: TRBV2
DNA: TGTGCCAGCAGTCGACAGGCCAACTACGAGCAGTACTTC
CDR3: CASSRQANYEQYF

D: TRBD2
size: -
J: TRBJ2-1
V: TRBV19
DNA: TGTGCCAGTAGTCGACTAGCGGGGGGGCCTAGCTCCTACAATGAGCAGTTCTTC
CDR3: CASSRLAGGPSSYNEQFF